The text below deals with one T cell receptor (beta chain). Its antigen remains unidentified. The table came from immunoSEQ multiplex PCR; TCRdb's copy has only in-frame clones and leaves some out. The table shows 100,000 to 150,000 clones, with approximately 91% occurring only once. The CDR3 runs to 15 residues. CDR1 is SGHNT, CDR2 YYREEE, per germline (reference sequence). The ends were cut back, 4 bases at V and 0 bases at J, with 8 bases in the middle. The data were taken from a study of cytomegalovirus exposure and HLA in healthy donors. Study findings and constraints: One later analysis, an examination of the 120 validation repertoires, found that first-cohort TCR clusters tended to co-occur in them. The study listed approximately 160 cytomegalovirus-associated TCR beta chains.

The donors were members of the validation cohort comprising approximately 110 subjects, separate from the roughly 640-subject first cohort. Sequenced material: PBMCs. The clonotype comes from a young man in good health and CMV-seronegative. The chain has TRBV5-4 and TRBJ2-6; no clear D gene. The CDR3 reads CASSLTSSGANVLTF. The CDR3 region has the DNA TGTGCCAGCAGCCTAACCTCCTCTGGGGCCAACGTCCTGACTTTC.